These 22 T cell receptor beta chains originate from one sample sequenced in a study of cytomegalovirus exposure and HLA in healthy donors. With 60 Vbeta and 13 Jbeta primers, the PCR was carried out. TCRdb's table, derived via immunoSEQ multiplex PCR, lists solely in-frame clones and lacks some. The sample lists around 100,000 clones, around 67% seen once, with around 3.5% in the top ten. Sequenced input: PBMCs. All receptors derive from a woman in her 50s in good health and CMV-seronegative.

This chain connects TRBV5-1 to TRBJ2-5; D is possibly TRBD2 (6 bases). Germline CDR1 SGHRS, CDR2 YFSETQ. V shed 5 bases and J shed 1 base, with 12 bases lying between them. The CDR3 consists of 14 residues. The CDR3 is CASRQTSSQETQYF. The CDR3 DNA follows: TGCGCCAGCAGACAAACTAGCTCCCAAGAGACCCAGTACTTC.

This chain joins TRBV7-2 and TRBJ2-3; 8 nucleotides align to TRBD2. Germline assignment: CDR1 SGHTA and CDR2 FQGNSA. The CDR3 loop spans 16 amino acids. Losses at the gene ends were 5 bases for V and 1 base for J; bases not matched to a gene: 8. In nucleotides, the CDR3 is TGTGCCAGCAGCCGTGGACTAGCTGGAGGCACAGATACGCAGTATTTT. Translated, it gives CASSRGLAGGTDTQYF. Full variable domain (rest looked up from reference TRBV7-2 and TRBJ2-3): GAGVSQSPSNKVTEKGKDVELRCDPISGHTALYWYRQSLGQGLEFLIYFQGNSAPDKSGLPSDRFSAERTGGSVSTLTIQRTQQEDSAVYLCASSRGLAGGTDTQYFGPGTRLTVL.

The chain employs TRBV7-2 and TRBJ2-3; D gene ambiguous. CDR1 is SGHTA and CDR2 is FQGNSA in the germline V gene. This CDR3 comprises 15 residues. With 6 bases removed from V and 5 bases from J, the gap between germline ends came to 18 bases. This CDR3 reads CASRFMGLLEDTQYF. CDR3 DNA: TGTGCCAGCAGGTTTATGGGTCTCCTAGAAGATACGCAGTATTTT.

The chain links TRBV19 to TRBJ1-5; maybe TRBD1 (5 bases). The CDR3 consists of 15 residues. CDR1 is LNHDA and CDR2 is SQIVND in the germline V gene (reference sequence). With 5 bases removed from V and 0 bases from J, the gap between germline ends came to 11 bases. In nucleotides, the CDR3 is TGTGCCAGTAGTCTCGCGGGGGTTAGCAATCAGCCCCAGCATTTT. It yields the protein CASSLAGVSNQPQHF. The full variable domain, rest sourced from reference TRBV19 and TRBJ1-5, is DGGITQSPKYLFRKEGQNVTLSCEQNLNHDAMYWYRQDPGQGLRLIYYSQIVNDFQKGDIAEGYSVSREKKESFPLTVTSAQKNPTAFYLCASSLAGVSNQPQHFGDGTRLSIL.

This clone was seen only once. V usage is TRBV7-6 and J usage is TRBJ2-2; 11 bases align to TRBD2. The germline V gene encodes CDR1 SGHVS and CDR2 FNYEAQ. The CDR3 is 15 residues long. Germline trimming cut 5 bases from V and 4 bases from J; bases unmatched to any gene: 3. The DNA for the CDR3 is TGTGCCAGCAGCACCGGGACTAGCGGCACCGGGGAGCTGTTTTTT. The encoded protein is CASSTGTSGTGELFF. Complete variable domain (other parts from reference TRBV7-6 and TRBJ2-2): GAGVSQSPRYKVTKRGQDVALRCDPISGHVSLYWYRQALGQGPEFLTYFNYEAQQDKSGLPNDRFSAERPEGSISTLTIQRTEQRDSAMYRCASSTGTSGTGELFFGEGSRLTVL.

Points on this clone: At one of its ends the junction is not consistent with the germline gene, which may arise from a read error. This chain connects TRBV19 to TRBJ1-3; tentatively, D is TRBD1 (5 bases). The CDR3 contains 16 residues. Germline values: CDR1 LNHDA, CDR2 SQIVND (reference sequence). This chain's CDR3 is CASSPTPQESGDTIYF. Written as DNA, the CDR3 is TGTGCCAGTAGTCCAACCCCACAGGAATCTGGAGACACCATATATTTT. Full variable domain (outside the CDR3, taken from reference TRBV19 and TRBJ1-3): DGGITQSPKYLFRKEGQNVTLSCEQNLNHDAMYWYRQDPGQGLRLIYYSQIVNDFQKGDIAEGYSVSREKKESFPLTVTSAQKNPTAFYLCASSPTPQESGDTIYFGEGSWLTVV.

The chain recombines TRBV9 with TRBJ2-7; D uncertain. The germline V and J ends were trimmed by 4 bases and 7 bases, with 18 bases remaining between them. Looked up from germline, CDR1 is SGDLS and CDR2 is YYNGEE. This CDR3 is 14 amino acids long. The CDR3 DNA reads TGTGCCAGCAGCTTGGATCCTGCGGTGGGTGAGCAGTACTTC. Protein sequence: CASSLDPAVGEQYF. Based on the CDR3 plus reference TRBV9 and TRBJ2-7, the full variable domain is DSGVTQTPKHLITATGQRVTLRCSPRSGDLSVYWYQQSLDQGLQFLIQYYNGEERAKGNILERFSAQQFPDLHSELNLSSLELGDSALYFCASSLDPAVGEQYFGPGTRLTVT.

By share of the sample, this clone is medium-sized (0.01 to 0.1%). V gene TRBV7-9 combines with J gene TRBJ2-7, with 7 nucleotides matching TRBD2. The germline V gene encodes CDR1 SEHNR and CDR2 FQNEAQ (reference sequence). This CDR3 region has 12 residues. Trimming took 3 bases from V and 6 from J; bases not matched to a gene: 2. The chain's CDR3 is CASSFGGGEQYF. Written as DNA, the CDR3 is TGTGCCAGCAGCTTTGGGGGGGGCGAGCAGTACTTC.

The chain couples TRBV28 to TRBJ2-7; 7 nucleotides match TRBD1. This CDR3 is built from 14 residues. Trimming at V came to 6 bases and at J to 1 base, leaving 6 bases not matched to a gene. Germline loops: CDR1 MDHEN, CDR2 SYDVKM. The DNA of the CDR3 is TGTGCCAGCAGCCCAGGGGGTAGTTCCTACGAGCAGTACTTC. It is translated as CASSPGGSSYEQYF.

The J gene is TRBJ1-1, the V gene TRBV7-8; the D gene is possibly TRBD1 (5 bases). Germline CDR1 and CDR2: SGHVS and FQNEAQ. V shed 5 bases and J shed 3 bases, with 10 bases lying between them. This CDR3 comprises 13 residues. CDR3 DNA: TGTGCCAGCAGCCCAGGGTTGTACACTGAAGCTTTCTTT. It translates to CASSPGLYTEAFF.

The gene calls are TRBV12-5 and TRBJ1-5, with 7 bases fitting TRBD1. This CDR3 contains 14 residues. From germline, CDR1 is LGHNT and CDR2 FRNRAP. V gave up 6 bases and J gave up 6 bases; unmatched junction bases: 8. In nucleotides, the CDR3 is TGTGCTAGTGGCCCCACAGGGGCAGCTCAGCCCCAGCATTTT. Amino acids: CASGPTGAAQPQHF.

This clone was seen more than once but under ten times. The V gene is TRBV7-2, the J gene TRBJ2-7; D gene ambiguous. This CDR3 region has 12 residues. The V gene's germline CDR1 is SGHTA and CDR2 FQGNSA. Deletions cut 3 bases from V and 9 bases from J, with 12 bases between. The CDR3 is CASSFSPGLQYF. The CDR3 DNA reads as TGTGCCAGCAGCTTTAGTCCGGGTCTGCAGTACTTC.

The chain combines TRBV27 with TRBJ1-2; the D is unclear. The CDR3 runs 15 residues. Germline assignment: CDR1 MNHEY and CDR2 SMNVEV (reference sequence). Trimming removed 1 base at V and 1 base at J, with 10 bases between. CDR3: CASSLLSGFNYGYTF. CDR3 nucleotides: TGTGCCAGCAGTTTATTATCAGGTTTTAACTATGGCTACACCTTC.

V usage is TRBV7-2 and J usage is TRBJ2-7, with 9 bases matching TRBD2. CDR1 and CDR2 from the germline V gene are SGHTA and FQGNSA. The CDR3 length is 15 residues. V shed 4 bases, J shed 2 bases, and the junction held 6 bases outside the gene matches. CDR3 sequence: CASSSTSGQTYEQYF. CDR3 in DNA: TGTGCCAGCAGCTCGACTAGCGGCCAAACCTACGAGCAGTACTTC.

The chain employs TRBV6-4 and TRBJ2-1; D uncertain. The CDR3 runs 13 residues. The germline V gene encodes CDR1 MRHNA and CDR2 SNTAGT. With 0 bases removed from V and 9 bases from J, the gap between germline ends came to 9 bases. This chain's CDR3 is CASSDSRFSEQFF. The CDR3, as DNA: TGTGCCAGCAGTGACTCTAGATTTAGTGAGCAGTTCTTC.

The J gene is TRBJ1-1, the V gene TRBV27, with D unclear. This CDR3 has 14 residues. From germline, CDR1 is MNHEY and CDR2 SMNVEV (reference sequence). Between the trimmed V and J ends, which lost 5 bases and 3 bases, there was a span of 13 bases. This chain's CDR3 is CASSRPGMYTEAFF. The CDR3 nucleotides read TGTGCCAGCAGTAGACCGGGAATGTACACTGAAGCTTTCTTT.

The chain links TRBV5-1 to TRBJ2-5; no definite D call. Trimming stripped 0 bases from V and 5 bases from J, with 14 bases between. This CDR3 has 15 amino acids. Germline lookup yields CDR1 SGHRS and CDR2 YFSETQ. CDR3 DNA sequence: TGCGCCAGCAGCTTGGAACAGCCCCTCCGGGAGACCCAGTACTTC. Amino acids: CASSLEQPLRETQYF.

This rearrangement joins TRBV7-2 to TRBJ2-2; D uncertain. The V and J ends lost 5 bases and 4 bases respectively, with 17 bases between them. CDR1 is SGHTA and CDR2 is FQGNSA in the germline V gene. The CDR3 extends over 16 amino acids. CDR3 sequence reads: CASSRRNMAGTGELFF. The CDR3, as DNA: TGTGCCAGCAGCCGACGTAATATGGCAGGCACCGGGGAGCTGTTTTTT.

V usage is TRBV18 and J usage is TRBJ2-1; 9 nucleotides align to TRBD1. Per germline, CDR1 KGHSH and CDR2 LQKENI. This CDR3 is built from 16 residues. V gave up 6 bases and J gave up 4 bases; unmatched junction bases: 10. In DNA, the CDR3 is TGTGCCAGCTCTCTCAACTCGGGACAGGGTTACAATGAGCAGTTCTTC. Encoded protein: CASSLNSGQGYNEQFF.

The V call is TRBV5-1, the J call TRBJ1-1; D gene unclear. V was cut by 3 bases and J by 2 bases, with 5 bases left in between. The CDR3 consists of 12 residues. The germline V gene has CDR1 SGHRS and CDR2 YFSETQ. CDR3: CASSSGNTEAFF. The CDR3 DNA reads as TGCGCCAGCAGCTCGGGTAACACTGAAGCTTTCTTT.

The chain combines TRBV4-1 with TRBJ2-7, with unresolved D. Per germline, CDR1 MGHRA and CDR2 YSYEKL. The CDR3 consists of 15 residues. V gave up 1 base and J gave up 0 bases, with 10 bases separating them. This CDR3 is CASSQGLLFSYEQYF. The CDR3 DNA reads TGCGCCAGCAGCCAAGGACTCCTTTTCTCCTACGAGCAGTACTTC.

The chain joins TRBV29-1 to TRBJ1-5, with a weak D call TRBD1 (6 bases). Germline V gene data show CDR1 as SQVTM and CDR2 as ANQGSEA. Trimming stripped 6 bases from V and 0 bases from J, with 9 bases between. This CDR3 contains 13 residues. The CDR3 DNA follows: TGCAGCGTACAGGGTTATAGCAATCAGCCCCAGCATTTT. It yields the protein CSVQGYSNQPQHF.